This TCR beta chain stems from a study of T cell repertoires in cytomegalovirus infection. There are 14 residues in the CDR3. Trimming took 0 bases from V and 1 from J, leaving 6 bases between them. CDR1 and CDR2 from the germline V gene are MNHEY and SVGAGI. This clonotype was recorded at least ten times. Its cognate antigen is unknown. TCRdb used MiXCR to reprocess the reads, holding one entry per CDR3 protein. The sample includes about 740,000 distinct CDR3 sequences, 33% seen only once; the top ten take around a sixth. This chain joins TRBV6-5 and TRBJ1-1; no firm D call. This material consisted of cultured PBMCs, taken from culture after CMV antigen stimulation. The TCR originated in a human donor in good health (CMV status not recorded). Some clones in this sample may be carry-over from other donors' samples. The DNA of the CDR3 is TGTGCCAGCAGTTACTCCGGAGGGAACACTGAAGCTTTCTTT. This encodes CASSYSGGNTEAFF.